One TCR beta chain is described in this entry. What it binds is not known. The method was immunoSEQ multiplex PCR; TCRdb's version includes in-frame clones alone and lacks a portion of them. The sample lists 35,000 to 40,000 clones, roughly 72% seen once, with roughly 11% in the top ten. This sample is drawn from a study of radiotherapy plus CTLA-4 blockade in lung cancer. About the research overall: Across the patients, objective responses occurred in about 19%, and disease control in roughly 31%. Findings and limits, study-wide: Subsequent to radiotherapy plus ipilimumab, tumor-derived TCR clones underwent expansion in blood.

Trimming shortened V by 3 bases and J by 0 bases, and 17 bases separated the two germline ends. Per the germline V gene, CDR1 is SGHTA and CDR2 is FQGNSA. The CDR3 consists of 17 residues. The sequencing here drew on peripheral blood, taken from a patient treated with radiotherapy plus ipilimumab. This chain links TRBV7-2 with TRBJ2-5; TRBD1 is a possible D gene (5 bases). This receptor was obtained from a human donor with non-small cell lung cancer who had stable disease on radiotherapy plus ipilimumab. This CDR3 is CASSFPGWGPNQETQYF. CDR3 bases: TGTGCCAGCAGCTTTCCCGGGTGGGGCCCTAACCAAGAGACCCAGTACTTC.